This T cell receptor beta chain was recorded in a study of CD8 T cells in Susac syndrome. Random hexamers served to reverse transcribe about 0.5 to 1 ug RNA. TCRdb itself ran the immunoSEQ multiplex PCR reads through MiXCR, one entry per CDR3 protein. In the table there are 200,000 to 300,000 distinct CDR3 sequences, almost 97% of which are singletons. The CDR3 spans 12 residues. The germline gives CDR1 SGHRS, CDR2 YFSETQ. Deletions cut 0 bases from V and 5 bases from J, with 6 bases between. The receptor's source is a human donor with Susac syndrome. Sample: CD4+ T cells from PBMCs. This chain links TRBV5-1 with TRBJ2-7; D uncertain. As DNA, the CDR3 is TGCGCCAGCAGCTTGGAAGACCACGAGCAGTACTTC. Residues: CASSLEDHEQYF.